The 16 T cell receptor beta chains below were found in one sample sequenced in a study of cytomegalovirus exposure and HLA in healthy donors. The study ran its PCR with 60 Vbeta and 13 Jbeta primers. Data came from immunoSEQ multiplex PCR; TCRdb stores just in-frame clones and leaves some out. The sample holds roughly 180,000 clones, approximately 80% seen once. The sequenced sample was PBMCs. The receptors were sampled from a man aged 18 to 29 in good health and CMV-seronegative.

CDR3 residues: CASSVSTGGTEAFF. CDR3 DNA: TGTGCCAGCAGCGTCTCAACAGGGGGCACTGAAGCTTTCTTT. This chain uses TRBV9 with TRBJ1-1, with 8 bases identical to TRBD1. This CDR3 is built from 14 residues. The germline gives CDR1 SGDLS, CDR2 YYNGEE. The V segment lost 2 bases and the J segment 4 bases; nucleotides outside the gene matches: 4. Complete variable domain (other parts from reference TRBV9 and TRBJ1-1): DSGVTQTPKHLITATGQRVTLRCSPRSGDLSVYWYQQSLDQGLQFLIQYYNGEERAKGNILERFSAQQFPDLHSELNLSSLELGDSALYFCASSVSTGGTEAFFGQGTRLTVV.

The chain combines TRBV11-2 with TRBJ2-7; 9 bases match TRBD1. J was trimmed by 5 bases and V by 3 bases; bases with no gene match: 5. Germline V gene sequence: CDR1 SGHAT, CDR2 FQNNGV. The length of the CDR3 is 14 residues. CDR3 bases: TGTGCCAGCAGCTTTGACAGGGGGACTAACGAGCAGTACTTC. It yields the protein CASSFDRGTNEQYF.

The CDR3 coding sequence is TGTGCCAGCGAGGACAGGAACACCTACGAGCAGTACTTC. Its protein product is CASEDRNTYEQYF. The rearrangement joins TRBV2 to TRBJ2-7; 7 bases line up with TRBD1. The CDR3 runs 13 residues. V was clipped by 8 bases and J by 2 bases; unmatched bases: 6. Germline CDR1 reads SNHLY; CDR2 reads FYNNEI.

The chain has TRBV5-1 and TRBJ1-4; unclear D gene. V was cut by 3 bases and J by 5 bases, with 11 bases left in between. Germline V gene sequence: CDR1 SGHRS, CDR2 YFSETQ. The length of the CDR3 is 14 residues. Written as DNA, the CDR3 is TGCGCCAGCAGCTGGTCCGTTAGAAATGAAAAACTGTTTTTT. Translating it yields CASSWSVRNEKLFF.

J is TRBJ2-1 and V is TRBV5-4, with no clear D. Per the germline V gene, CDR1 is SGHNT and CDR2 is YYREEE (reference sequence). The CDR3 covers 13 residues. Trimming stripped 1 base from V and 6 bases from J, with 8 bases between. CDR3 sequence: CASSLQNANEQFF. The CDR3 DNA is TGTGCCAGCAGCTTGCAGAATGCCAATGAGCAGTTCTTC.

This chain joins TRBV10-3 and TRBJ2-3; maybe TRBD1 (5 bases). V lost 4 bases, J lost 3 bases, and 11 bases lay in between. CDR1 is ENHRY and CDR2 is SYGVKD in the germline V gene. The CDR3 has 14 residues. The CDR3 nucleotides read TGTGCCATCAGTGGCAGGGAAGGAACAGATACGCAGTATTTT. Protein sequence: CAISGREGTDTQYF.

This sequence joins TRBV4-1 and TRBJ2-3, with D possibly matching TRBD1 (7 bases). Germline V gene lookup returns CDR1 MGHRA and CDR2 YSYEKL. The CDR3 runs 18 residues. Trimming pared 3 bases from V and 0 bases from J, leaving 19 bases between. CDR3 nucleotide sequence: TGCGCCAGCAGCCAGACCCAGGGGGGATTTCATAGCACAGATACGCAGTATTTT. It is translated as CASSQTQGGFHSTDTQYF.

V and J are TRBV28 and TRBJ1-2, with 9 bases that match TRBD1. Germline trimming cut 6 bases from V and 8 bases from J; bases unmatched to any gene: 7. CDR1 MDHEN and CDR2 SYDVKM come from the germline V gene. The CDR3 runs to 13 residues. CDR3 nucleotide sequence: TGTGCCAGCAGCCAACAGGGGGCGGGAGGCTACACCTTC. Translation gives CASSQQGAGGYTF.

The V and J genes are TRBV6-5 and TRBJ1-3, with D possibly TRBD1 on 5 matching bases. V dropped 4 bases and J dropped 9 bases, with 22 bases sitting between them. This CDR3 is 16 amino acids long. Per the germline V gene, CDR1 is MNHEY and CDR2 is SVGAGI. Here the CDR3 reads CASSSAPAGLEGTIYF. DNA of the CDR3: TGTGCCAGCAGTTCCGCTCCCGCAGGGCTGGAAGGCACCATATATTTT.

The chain couples TRBV5-1 to TRBJ2-7; TRBD1 matches 9 bases. V lost 6 bases and J lost 4; bases outside the gene matches: 8. Germline V gene data show CDR1 as SGHRS and CDR2 as YFSETQ. This CDR3 region has 14 residues. The CDR3 DNA is TGCGCCAGCAACCGGGACAGGGTTGGATACGAGCAGTACTTC. Translating gives CASNRDRVGYEQYF.

This clone was counted between two and nine times. The chain uses TRBV5-1 and TRBJ1-4; D call uncertain. The length of the CDR3 is 16 residues. Germline V CDR1 and CDR2: SGHRS, YFSETQ. Trimming removed 4 bases from V and 4 bases from J, with 17 bases in between. CDR3 protein: CASSEPRGGINEKLFF. CDR3 DNA sequence: TGCGCCAGCAGCGAACCAAGAGGAGGAATTAATGAAAAACTGTTTTTT.

This clone was detected only a few times. The J gene is TRBJ1-1, the V gene TRBV27; D might be TRBD1 (6 bases). The ends were cut back, 5 bases at V and 6 bases at J, with 19 bases in the middle. This CDR3 has 15 amino acids. The germline gives CDR1 MNHEY, CDR2 SMNVEV (reference sequence). CDR3: CASSRRWDGGSEAFF. The CDR3 nucleotides read TGTGCCAGCAGTAGACGTTGGGATGGGGGCTCTGAAGCTTTCTTT.

CDR3 DNA sequence: TGTGCCAGCAAGGAATCAGGGGCAATGAACACTGAAGCTTTCTTT. It codes for CASKESGAMNTEAFF. The chain couples TRBV6-1 to TRBJ1-1; weak D call: TRBD1 (6 bases). The CDR3 runs to 15 residues. V gave up 7 bases and J gave up 0 bases, with 15 bases separating them. The V gene's germline CDR1 is MNHNS and CDR2 SASEGT.

The gene calls are TRBV11-3 and TRBJ2-5, with D uncertain. CDR3 length: 13 residues. Germline CDR1 SGHNT, CDR2 YENEEA. Trimming took 2 bases from V and 5 from J, leaving 9 bases between them. The CDR3 DNA reads TGTGCCAGCAGCTTAATGGCCAGTGAGACCCAGTACTTC. Translation: CASSLMASETQYF.

This chain links TRBV18 with TRBJ1-4; no firm D call. Trimming took off 6 bases at V and 4 bases at J, with 18 bases between the two ends. Germline V gene lookup returns CDR1 KGHSH and CDR2 LQKENI. There are 16 residues in the CDR3. The CDR3: CASSRVREAGNEKLFF. The CDR3 DNA reads TGTGCCAGCTCGCGGGTTCGGGAAGCGGGTAATGAAAAACTGTTTTTT.

Only a few counts were recorded for this clone. V gene TRBV5-1 combines with J gene TRBJ2-1; the match to TRBD2 covers 11 bases. Germline CDR1 SGHRS, CDR2 YFSETQ. V lost 4 bases and J lost 9; bases outside the gene matches: 12. CDR3 size: 16 residues. The CDR3 DNA reads TGCGCCAGCAGCGAGCAGGGGCTAGCGGGGGGAGGTGAGCAGTTCTTC. Protein product: CASSEQGLAGGGEQFF.